This entry describes one T cell receptor beta chain. The antigen is not known. The sample belongs to a study of T cell responses to AZD1222 COVID-19 vaccine. Profiled with immunoSEQ multiplex PCR; TCRdb holds only in-frame clones, not every one. The sample lists 120,000 or so clones; roughly 90% were seen once. Germline V gives CDR1 SGDLS, CDR2 YYNGEE. V was cut by 4 bases and J by 0 bases, with 10 bases left in between. This CDR3 region has 14 residues. Study-wide results and limits: Females made up more of the donors, who were largely white British, and clonal diversity may have come out too low.

The gene calls are TRBV9 and TRBJ1-1, with D uncertain. The clonotype was recovered from an adult in good health. The specimen comprised peripheral blood, sampled on day 0 of AZD1222 vaccination. CDR3 in DNA: TGTGCCAGCAGCCCAGCCCATATGAACACTGAAGCTTTCTTT. The encoded protein is CASSPAHMNTEAFF.